This TCR beta chain appears in the sequencing data of a study of regulatory and conventional T cells in RAG deficiency. Study-level points and caveats: In Omenn syndrome, Treg and Tconv repertoires overlapped >75%. Shannon entropy was markedly lower and Simpson indices higher in RAG-deficient patients than control T-cell subsets.

The sorted conventional CD4+ T cells were CD25-low and CD127-high, with genomic DNA sequenced. Only in-frame clones appear in the TCRdb table, and some are missing; sequencing was by immunoSEQ multiplex PCR. The sample includes around 29,000 clones, approximately 96% seen only once; the top ten take about 0.4%. Germline-derived CDR1 and CDR2 are SGHTA and FQGNSA. The CDR3 has 15 amino acids. With 5 bases clipped from V and 5 bases from J, the junction kept 8 bases outside the gene matches. Regarding this clone: Antigen: not known.

The same data also went into a second study, on regulatory T cells. That source reports: The primer mix had 52 TRBV and 13 TRBJ primers.

This clonotype was sampled from a human donor in good health. The sample was CD25- CD4+ T cells sorted from blood. The chain employs TRBV7-2 and TRBJ2-5; TRBD1 aligns across 10 bases. The CDR3 spells CASSPDRGRMETQYF. In nucleotides, the CDR3 is TGTGCCAGCAGCCCGGACAGGGGGAGGATGGAGACCCAGTACTTC.